This T cell receptor (beta chain) was identified during a study of T cell responses to AZD1222 COVID-19 vaccine. This CDR3 region has 15 residues. Germline lookup yields CDR1 SGHNT and CDR2 YYREEE (reference sequence). Trimming at V came to 4 bases and at J to 4 bases, leaving 8 bases not matched to a gene. The method was immunoSEQ multiplex PCR; TCRdb's version includes in-frame clones alone and lacks a portion of them. The data contain roughly 97,000 clones, 93% of them singletons. The chain employs TRBV5-4 and TRBJ2-5, with TRBD1 identical over 9 bases. The receptor was derived from an adult in good health. Here the sequenced sample was peripheral blood, taken on day 0 of AZD1222 vaccination. The CDR3 loop is CASSLTGGGGETQYF. The CDR3 region has the DNA TGTGCCAGCAGCCTTACAGGGGGCGGAGGAGAGACCCAGTACTTC.